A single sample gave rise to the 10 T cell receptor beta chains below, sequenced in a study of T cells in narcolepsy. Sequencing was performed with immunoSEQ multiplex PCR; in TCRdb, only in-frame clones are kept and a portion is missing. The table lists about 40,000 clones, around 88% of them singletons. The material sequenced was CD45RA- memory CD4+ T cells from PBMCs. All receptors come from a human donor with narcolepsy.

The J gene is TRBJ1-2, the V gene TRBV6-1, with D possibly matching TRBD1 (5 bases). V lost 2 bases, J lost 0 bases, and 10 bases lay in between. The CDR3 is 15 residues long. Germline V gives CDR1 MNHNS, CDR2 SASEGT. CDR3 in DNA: TGTGCCAGCAGTGAACAGGGCAGGGCTAACTATGGCTACACCTTC. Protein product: CASSEQGRANYGYTF.

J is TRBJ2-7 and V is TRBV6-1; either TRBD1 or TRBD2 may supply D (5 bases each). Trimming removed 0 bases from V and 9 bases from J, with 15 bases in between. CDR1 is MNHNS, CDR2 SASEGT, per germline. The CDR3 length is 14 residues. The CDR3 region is CASSEAGGTTGQYF. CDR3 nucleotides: TGTGCCAGCAGTGAAGCTGGGGGTACTACGGGGCAGTACTTC.

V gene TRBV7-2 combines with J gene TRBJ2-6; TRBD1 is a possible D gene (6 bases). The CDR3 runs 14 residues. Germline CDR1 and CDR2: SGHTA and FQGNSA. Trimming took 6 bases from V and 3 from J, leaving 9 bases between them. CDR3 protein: CASSQGSGANVLTF. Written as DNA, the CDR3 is TGTGCCAGCAGTCAGGGGAGTGGGGCCAACGTCCTGACTTTC.

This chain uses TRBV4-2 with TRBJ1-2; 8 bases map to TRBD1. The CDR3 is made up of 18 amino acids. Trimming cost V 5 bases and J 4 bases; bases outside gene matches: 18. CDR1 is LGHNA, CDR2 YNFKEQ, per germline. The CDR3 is CASSGQGGGVIKAYGYTF. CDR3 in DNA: TGTGCCAGCAGCGGACAGGGAGGAGGCGTAATAAAGGCCTATGGCTACACCTTC.

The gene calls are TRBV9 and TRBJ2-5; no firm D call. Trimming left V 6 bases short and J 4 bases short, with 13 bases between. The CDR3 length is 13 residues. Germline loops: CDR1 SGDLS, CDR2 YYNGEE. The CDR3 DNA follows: TGTGCCAGCAATAGAGCCCTAAGAGAGACCCAGTACTTC. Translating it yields CASNRALRETQYF.

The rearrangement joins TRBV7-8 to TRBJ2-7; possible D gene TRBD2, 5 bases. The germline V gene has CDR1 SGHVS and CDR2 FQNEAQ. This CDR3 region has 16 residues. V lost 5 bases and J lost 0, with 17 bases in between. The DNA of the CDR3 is TGTGCCAGCAGCACTACGGCGGGCTCCAGCTCCTACGAGCAGTACTTC. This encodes CASSTTAGSSSYEQYF. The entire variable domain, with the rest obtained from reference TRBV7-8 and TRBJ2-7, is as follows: GAGVSQSPRYKVAKRGQDVALRCDPISGHVSLFWYQQALGQGPEFLTYFQNEAQLDKSGLPSDRFFAERPEGSVSTLKIQRTQQEDSAVYLCASSTTAGSSSYEQYFGPGTRLTVT.

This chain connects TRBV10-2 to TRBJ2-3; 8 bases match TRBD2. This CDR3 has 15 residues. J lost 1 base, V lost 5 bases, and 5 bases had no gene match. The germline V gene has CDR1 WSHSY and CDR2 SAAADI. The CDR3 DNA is TGCGCCAGCAGTCGGGATAGCGGGGGCACAGATACGCAGTATTTT. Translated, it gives CASSRDSGGTDTQYF.

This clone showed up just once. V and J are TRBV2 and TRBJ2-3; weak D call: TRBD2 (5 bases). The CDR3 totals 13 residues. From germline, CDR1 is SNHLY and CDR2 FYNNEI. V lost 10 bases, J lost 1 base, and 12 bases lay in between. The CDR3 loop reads CAILSGGTDTQYF. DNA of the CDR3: TGTGCCATCCTATCCGGGGGCACAGATACGCAGTATTTT.

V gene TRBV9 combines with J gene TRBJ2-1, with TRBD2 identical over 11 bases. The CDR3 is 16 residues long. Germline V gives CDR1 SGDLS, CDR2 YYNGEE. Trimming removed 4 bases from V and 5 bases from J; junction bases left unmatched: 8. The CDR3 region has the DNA TGTGCCAGCAGCTCCCGACTAGCGGGGCTTCACAATGAGCAGTTCTTC. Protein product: CASSSRLAGLHNEQFF.

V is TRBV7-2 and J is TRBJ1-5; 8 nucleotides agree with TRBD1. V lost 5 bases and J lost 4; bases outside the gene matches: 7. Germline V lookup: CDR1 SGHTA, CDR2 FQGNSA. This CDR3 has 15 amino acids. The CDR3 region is CASSPRTGQNQPQHF. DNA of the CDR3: TGTGCCAGCAGCCCCCGGACAGGGCAAAATCAGCCCCAGCATTTT.